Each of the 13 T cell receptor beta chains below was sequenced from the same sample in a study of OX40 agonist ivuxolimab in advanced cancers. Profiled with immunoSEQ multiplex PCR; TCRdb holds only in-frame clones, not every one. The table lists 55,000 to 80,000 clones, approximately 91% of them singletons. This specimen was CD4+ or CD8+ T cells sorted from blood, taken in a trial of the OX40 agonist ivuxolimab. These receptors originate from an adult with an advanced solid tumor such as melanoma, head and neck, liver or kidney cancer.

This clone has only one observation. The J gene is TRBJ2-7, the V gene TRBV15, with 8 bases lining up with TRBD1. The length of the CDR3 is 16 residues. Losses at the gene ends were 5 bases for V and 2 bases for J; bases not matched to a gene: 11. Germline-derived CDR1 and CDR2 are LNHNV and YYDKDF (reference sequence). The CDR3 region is CATSFLVGQAPYEQYF. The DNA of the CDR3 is TGTGCCACCAGCTTCTTAGTGGGACAGGCACCCTACGAGCAGTACTTC.

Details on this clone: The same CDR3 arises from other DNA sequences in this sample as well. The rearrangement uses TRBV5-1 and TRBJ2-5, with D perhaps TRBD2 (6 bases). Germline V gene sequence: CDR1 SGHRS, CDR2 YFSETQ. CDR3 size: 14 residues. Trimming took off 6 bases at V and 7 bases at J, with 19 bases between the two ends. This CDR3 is CASNGRAGRPTQYF. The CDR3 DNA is TGCGCCAGCAACGGTCGAGCGGGCCGACCGACCCAGTACTTC.

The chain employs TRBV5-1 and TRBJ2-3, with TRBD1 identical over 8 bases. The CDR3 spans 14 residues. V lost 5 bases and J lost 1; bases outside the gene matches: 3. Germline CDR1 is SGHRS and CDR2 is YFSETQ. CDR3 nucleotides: TGCGCCAGCAGGAGGGGACAGGGCACAGATACGCAGTATTTT. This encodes CASRRGQGTDTQYF.

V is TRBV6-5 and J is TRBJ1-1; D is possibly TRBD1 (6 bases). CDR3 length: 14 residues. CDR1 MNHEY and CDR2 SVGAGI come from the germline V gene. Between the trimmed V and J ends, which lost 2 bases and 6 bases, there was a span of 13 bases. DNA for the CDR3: TGTGCCAGCAGTTACGGGGGGGCTCTCTCTGAAGCTTTCTTT. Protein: CASSYGGALSEAFF.

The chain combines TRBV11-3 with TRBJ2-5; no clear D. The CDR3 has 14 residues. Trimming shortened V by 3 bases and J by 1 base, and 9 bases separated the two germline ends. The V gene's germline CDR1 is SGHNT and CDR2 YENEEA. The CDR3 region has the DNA TGTGCCAGCAGCTTGGACCCTAGCCAAGAGACCCAGTACTTC. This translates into CASSLDPSQETQYF.

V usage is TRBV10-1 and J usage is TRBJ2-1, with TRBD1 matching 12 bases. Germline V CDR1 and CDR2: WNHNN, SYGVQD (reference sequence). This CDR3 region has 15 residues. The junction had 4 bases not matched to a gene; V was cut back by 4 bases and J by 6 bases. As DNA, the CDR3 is TGCGCCAGCAGTGGCCGGGACAGGGGGCGCAATGAGCAGTTCTTC. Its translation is CASSGRDRGRNEQFF.

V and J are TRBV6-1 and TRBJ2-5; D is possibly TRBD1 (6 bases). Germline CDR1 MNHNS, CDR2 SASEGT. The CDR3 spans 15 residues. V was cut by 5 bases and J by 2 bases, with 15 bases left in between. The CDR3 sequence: CASSIGTLMQETQYF. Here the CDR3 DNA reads TGTGCCAGCAGTATCGGGACACTCATGCAAGAGACCCAGTACTTC.

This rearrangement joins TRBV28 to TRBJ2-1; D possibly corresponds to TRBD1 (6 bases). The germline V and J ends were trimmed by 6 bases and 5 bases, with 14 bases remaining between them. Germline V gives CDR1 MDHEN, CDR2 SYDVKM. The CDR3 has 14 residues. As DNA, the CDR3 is TGTGCCAGCAGGGGTACAGGGACCAACAATGAGCAGTTCTTC. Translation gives CASRGTGTNNEQFF.

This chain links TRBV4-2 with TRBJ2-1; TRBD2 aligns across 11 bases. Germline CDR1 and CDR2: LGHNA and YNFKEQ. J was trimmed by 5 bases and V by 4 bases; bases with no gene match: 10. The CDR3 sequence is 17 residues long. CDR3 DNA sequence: TGTGCCAGCAGCCCTTTGCTACTAGCGGGAGTCAACAATGAGCAGTTCTTC. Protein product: CASSPLLLAGVNNEQFF.

This CDR3 reads CASSYGNTEAFF. The CDR3 DNA is TGTGCCAGCAGTTACGGGAACACTGAAGCTTTCTTT. The V and J genes are TRBV27 and TRBJ1-1; D remains ambiguous. This CDR3 contains 12 residues. V dropped 4 bases and J dropped 1 base, with 4 bases sitting between them. Per germline, CDR1 MNHEY and CDR2 SMNVEV (reference sequence).

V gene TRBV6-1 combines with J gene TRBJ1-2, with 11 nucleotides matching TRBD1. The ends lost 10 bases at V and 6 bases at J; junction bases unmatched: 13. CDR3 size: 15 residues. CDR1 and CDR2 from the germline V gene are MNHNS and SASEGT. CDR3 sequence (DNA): TGTGCCACCCTGAAGGGGACAGGGGGATCGAATGGCTACACCTTC. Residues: CATLKGTGGSNGYTF.

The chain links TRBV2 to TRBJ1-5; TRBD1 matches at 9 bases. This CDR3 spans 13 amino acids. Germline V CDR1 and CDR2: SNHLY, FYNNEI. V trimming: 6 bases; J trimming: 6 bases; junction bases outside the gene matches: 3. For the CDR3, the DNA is TGTGCCAGCAGCGGGACAGGGTTTCAGCCCCAGCATTTT. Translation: CASSGTGFQPQHF.

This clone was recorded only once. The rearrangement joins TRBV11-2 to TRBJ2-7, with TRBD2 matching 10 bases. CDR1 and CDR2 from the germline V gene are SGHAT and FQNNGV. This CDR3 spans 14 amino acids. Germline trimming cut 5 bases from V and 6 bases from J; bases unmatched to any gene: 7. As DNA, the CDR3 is TGTGCCAGCAGCGCGGGACTAGCGTCTGTCGAGCAGTACTTC. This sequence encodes CASSAGLASVEQYF. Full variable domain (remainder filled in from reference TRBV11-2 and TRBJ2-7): EAGVAQSPRYKIIEKRQSVAFWCNPISGHATLYWYQQILGQGPKLLIQFQNNGVVDDSQLPKDRFSAERLKGVDSTLKIQPAKLEDSAVYLCASSAGLASVEQYFGPGTRLTVT.